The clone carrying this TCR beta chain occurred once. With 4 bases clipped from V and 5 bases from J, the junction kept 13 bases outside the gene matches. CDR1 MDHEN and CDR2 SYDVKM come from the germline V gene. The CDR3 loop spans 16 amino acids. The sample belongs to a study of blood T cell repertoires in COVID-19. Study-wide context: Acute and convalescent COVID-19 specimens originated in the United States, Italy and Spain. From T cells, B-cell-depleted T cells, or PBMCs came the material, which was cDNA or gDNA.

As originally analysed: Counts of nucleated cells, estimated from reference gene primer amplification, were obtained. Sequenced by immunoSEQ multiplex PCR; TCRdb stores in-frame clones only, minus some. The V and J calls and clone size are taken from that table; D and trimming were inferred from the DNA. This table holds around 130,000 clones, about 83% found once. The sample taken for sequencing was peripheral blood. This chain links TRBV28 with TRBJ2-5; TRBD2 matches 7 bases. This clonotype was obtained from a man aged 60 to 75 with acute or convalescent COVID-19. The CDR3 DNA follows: TGTGCCAGCAGTTCCTTAGGCAGCGGGGATAGGGAGACCCAGTACTTC. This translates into CASSSLGSGDRETQYF.